The TCR beta chain under discussion was sequenced for a study of blood T cells in healthy people across ages. This clonotype was detected only a few times. What it binds is not known. Study-wide findings and caveats: The recorded TCR beta diversity per million T cells decreased in a roughly linear manner with age. Observed TCR beta diversity showed a strong correlation with the percentage of naive T cells as measured by flow cytometry.

Next came a second PCR, run for about 6 to 12 cycles, which used a sample-barcoded 5' primer along with a J-beta primer mix. Each sample provided no less than 2.5 million CDR3-containing paired-end reads. From the 5' RACE reads, TCRdb called clonotypes with MiXCR, one entry per CDR3 protein. The sample holds over 1,500,000 distinct CDR3 sequences, more than 35% seen once. This sequence originates from a human donor in good health. The sample was blood.

The CDR3 nucleotides are TGCGCCAGCAGTCTCGGACAGGGCACAACTAATGAAAAACTGTTTTTT. Translated, it gives CASSLGQGTTNEKLFF. This rearrangement joins TRBV4-1 to TRBJ1-4, with 8 bases identical to TRBD1. The CDR3 length is 16 residues. Unmatched junction bases numbered 6, after V lost 6 bases and J lost 0 bases. The V gene's germline CDR1 is MGHRA and CDR2 YSYEKL.